This T cell receptor (beta chain) was captured by sequencing in a study of control samples from healthy donors and cancer patients. The CDR3 spans 12 residues. Germline lookup yields CDR1 KGHSH and CDR2 LQKENI. V was clipped by 3 bases and J by 8 bases, with 10 bases between them. Libraries were prepared by immunoSEQ multiplex PCR; TCRdb keeps only in-frame clonotypes and omits some of them. The data contain 120,000 or so clones, 90% to 95% of them singletons. The sample was blood. V usage is TRBV18 and J usage is TRBJ1-1; D is perhaps TRBD1 (5 bases). The TCR sequence derives from a woman aged 18 to 35 in good health. CDR3 amino acids: CASSPQGGEAFF. In nucleotides, the CDR3 is TGTGCCAGCTCACCGCAGGGAGGGGAAGCTTTCTTT.